One and the same sample provided the 2 T cell receptor beta chains below, sequenced in a study of cytomegalovirus exposure and HLA in healthy donors. PCR used 60 Vbeta primers and 13 Jbeta primers. Sequencing was performed with immunoSEQ multiplex PCR; in TCRdb, only in-frame clones are kept and a portion is missing. The sample lists 120,000 or so clones, about 68% occurring once. Sequencing used PBMCs. Receptor source: a man aged 35 to 55 in good health and CMV-seropositive.

The table lists this clone with a few counts. V and J are TRBV18 and TRBJ2-7; 9 bases line up with TRBD1. CDR3 length equals 12 residues. Trimming removed 5 bases from V and 5 bases from J; junction bases left unmatched: 1. Germline V gene data show CDR1 as KGHSH and CDR2 as LQKENI. For the CDR3, the DNA is TGTGCCAGCTCAGGGACAGGGAACGAGCAGTACTTC. Its translation: CASSGTGNEQYF. The full variable domain, rest sourced from reference TRBV18 and TRBJ2-7, is NAGVMQNPRHLVRRRGQEARLRCSPMKGHSHVYWYRQLPEEGLKFMVYLQKENIIDESGMPKERFSAEFPKEGPSILRIQQVVRGDSAAYFCASSGTGNEQYFGPGTRLTVT.

The V gene is TRBV27, the J gene TRBJ2-5; 13 bases line up with TRBD2. The J call may be wrong; the DNA end is better matched by TRBJ2-7. Germline CDR1 reads MNHEY; CDR2 reads SMNVEV (reference sequence). The CDR3 length is 16 residues. CDR3 amino acids: CASSPGTSGILYEQYF. As DNA, the CDR3 is TGTGCCAGCAGTCCTGGGACTAGCGGGATACTCTACGAGCAGTACTTC.